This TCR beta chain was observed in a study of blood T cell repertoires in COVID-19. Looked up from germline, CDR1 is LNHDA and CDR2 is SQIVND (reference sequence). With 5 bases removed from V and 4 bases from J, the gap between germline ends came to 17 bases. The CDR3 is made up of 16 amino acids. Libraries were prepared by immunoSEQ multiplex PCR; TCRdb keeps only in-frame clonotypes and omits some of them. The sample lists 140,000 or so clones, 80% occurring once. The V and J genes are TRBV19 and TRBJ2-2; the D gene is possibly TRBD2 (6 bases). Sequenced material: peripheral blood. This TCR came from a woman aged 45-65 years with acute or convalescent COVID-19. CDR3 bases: TGTGCCAGTAGTTCCCCCTGGGACTCCTTCACCGGGGAGCTGTTTTTT. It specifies CASSSPWDSFTGELFF.